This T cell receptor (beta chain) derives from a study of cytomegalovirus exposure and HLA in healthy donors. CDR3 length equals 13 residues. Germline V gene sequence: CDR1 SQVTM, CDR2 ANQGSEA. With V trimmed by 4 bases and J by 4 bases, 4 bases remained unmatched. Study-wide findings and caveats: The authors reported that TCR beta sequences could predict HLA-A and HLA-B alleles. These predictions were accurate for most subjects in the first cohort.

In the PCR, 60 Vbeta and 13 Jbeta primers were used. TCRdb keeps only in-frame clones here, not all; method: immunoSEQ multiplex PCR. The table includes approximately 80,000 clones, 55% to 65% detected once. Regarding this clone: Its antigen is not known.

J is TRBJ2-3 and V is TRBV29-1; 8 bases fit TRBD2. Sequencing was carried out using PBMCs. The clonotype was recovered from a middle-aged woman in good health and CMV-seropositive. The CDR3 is CSVVRRGADTQYF. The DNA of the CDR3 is TGCAGCGTTGTACGGCGGGGGGCAGATACGCAGTATTTT.